The sequence of this TCR beta chain was determined in a study of shared clonotypes between healthy human individuals. V dropped 8 bases and J dropped 4; count of bases not matched to a gene: 6. The CDR3 loop spans 14 amino acids. Germline V lookup: CDR1 KGHSH, CDR2 LQKENI. Data came from immunoSEQ multiplex PCR; TCRdb stores just in-frame clones and leaves some out. The sample lists under 1,100,000 clones, 65% to 80% seen once, with about 1.5% in the top ten. The chain recombines TRBV18 with TRBJ2-5; 11 bases fit TRBD1. The specimen was memory CD4+ T cells sorted from blood. As for subset: CD45RA-negative fraction. The TCR originated in a man aged 18 to 29 in good health. CDR3 in amino acids: CASGSGQGVETQYF. CDR3 DNA: TGTGCCAGCGGATCGGGACAGGGGGTAGAGACCCAGTACTTC.